The clone carrying this T cell receptor beta chain has only a few counts. The antigen is not known. This entry comes from a study of beta chain features in type 1 diabetes. Trimming cost V 2 bases and J 7 bases, with 10 bases left between them. The CDR3 has 13 amino acids. Germline-derived CDR1 and CDR2 are MNHNY and SVGAGI (reference sequence). Study observations and caveats: In type 1 diabetes patients, VDJ junctions had fewer insertions; deletions at these junctions were more frequent. In the patient group, naive, central memory and Treg TCRB repertoires seemed more alike than in the healthy donor group.

TCRB transcripts that were expressed got sequenced, as all of the isolated RNA had been reverse transcribed. Clones were sequenced by immunoSEQ multiplex PCR, and TCRdb holds only the in-frame ones, with some missing. Counted here are roughly 150,000 clones, over 8.5% occurring once; the ten biggest clones make up around 2.1%. The specimen was central memory CD4+ T cells from blood. The source of this sequence is a man aged 18 to 29 in good health. V usage is TRBV6-6 and J usage is TRBJ2-3; TRBD1 might be the D (6 bases). The CDR3 loop reads CASSYTTGNTQYF. Written as DNA, the CDR3 is TGTGCCAGCAGTTACACGACAGGCAATACGCAGTATTTT.